This T cell receptor (beta chain) was sequenced for a study of STAT5B mutations in CD4+ large granular lymphocyte leukemia. Whole-study results and caveats: Main leukemic clonotypes were patient-specific, but about 26% appeared at low frequency elsewhere. 8/27 top patient clones versus 2/35 control clones were TRBV06-family.

This CDR3 spans 18 amino acids. Trimming cost V 3 bases and J 0 bases, with 21 bases left between them. From germline, CDR1 is SGDLS and CDR2 YYNGEE. Bead-separated CD4+, CD4+CD8+, CD57+ or CD56+ fractions, or PBMC, were used. Sequencing was at survey level. TCRdb's table, derived via immunoSEQ multiplex PCR, lists solely in-frame clones and lacks some. Of some 3,900 clones detected, approximately 80% appear once; the ten largest clones hold around 74%. On this clone: Its cognate antigen is unknown.

The sequence was collected from a man in his sixties with CD4+ T-cell large granular lymphocyte leukemia. This chain joins TRBV9 and TRBJ1-1; TRBD1 is a possible D gene (5 bases). Sequencing input: PBMCs. The CDR3 protein is CASSEPLHQGGMNTEAFF. CDR3 in DNA: TGTGCCAGCAGCGAGCCCCTCCATCAGGGTGGGATGAACACTGAAGCTTTCTTT.